This T cell receptor (beta chain) stems from a study of technical replicates of blood from a few donors. Profiled with immunoSEQ multiplex PCR; TCRdb holds only in-frame clones, not every one. The data hold about 84,000 clones, with roughly 98% observed a single time. This CDR3 spans 14 amino acids. Germline assignment: CDR1 MNHEY and CDR2 SMNVEV (reference sequence). Trimming removed 7 bases from V and 7 bases from J, with 14 bases in between. The chain carries TRBV27 and TRBJ1-6; D perhaps matches TRBD1 (5 bases). Input material: T cells isolated from PBMCs. The source of this sequence is a human donor in good health. As DNA, the CDR3 is TGTGCCAGCAACATGGGGGGTACCAATTCACCCCTCCACTTT. Encoded protein: CASNMGGTNSPLHF.